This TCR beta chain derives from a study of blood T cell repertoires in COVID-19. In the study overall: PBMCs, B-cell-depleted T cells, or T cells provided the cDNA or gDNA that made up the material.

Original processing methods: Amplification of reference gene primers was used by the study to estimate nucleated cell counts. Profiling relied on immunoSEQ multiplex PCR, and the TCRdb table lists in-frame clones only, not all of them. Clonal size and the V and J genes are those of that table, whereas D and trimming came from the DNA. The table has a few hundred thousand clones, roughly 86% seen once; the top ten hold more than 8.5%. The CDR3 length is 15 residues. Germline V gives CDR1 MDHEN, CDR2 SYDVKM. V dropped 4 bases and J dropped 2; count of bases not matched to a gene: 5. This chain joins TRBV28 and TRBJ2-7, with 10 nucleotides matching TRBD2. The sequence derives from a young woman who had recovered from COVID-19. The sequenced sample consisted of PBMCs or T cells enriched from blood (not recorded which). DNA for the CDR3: TGTGCCAGCAGTTCCGGACTAGCGGTTCCCTACGAGCAGTACTTC. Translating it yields CASSSGLAVPYEQYF.